This passage covers 28 T cell receptor beta chains from one sample sequenced in a study of blood T cells in healthy people across ages. Together with a sample-barcoded 5' primer, a J-beta primer mix was included in a second PCR lasting about 7 to 11 cycles. MiXCR, applied by TCRdb to the 5' RACE reads, yields one record per CDR3 protein. The sample records some 760,000 distinct CDR3 sequences, roughly 25% being singletons. The same specimen was also included in a second study, on T cells of mothers and their children.

Material for sequencing was blood. The receptors originated from a boy between 10 and 17 years old in good health.

This clonotype was seen more than once but under ten times. This chain uses TRBV6-5 with TRBJ2-5; the match to TRBD2 covers 10 bases. The closer fit of TRBJ2-7 to the DNA end suggests the J call may be wrong. The germline CDR1 and CDR2 sequences are MNHEY and SVGAGI. The CDR3 is 14 residues long. CDR3 DNA sequence: TGTGCCAGCAGCTTACTAGCGGGGTCTCACGAGCAGTACTTC. Residues: CASSLLAGSHEQYF.

This clonotype showed up just a few times. Germline is not matched at one junction end, which may reflect a read error. The chain links TRBV29-1 to TRBJ2-5; D unresolved. Germline CDR1 reads SQVTM; CDR2 reads ANQGSEA. The CDR3 length is 12 residues. CDR3 sequence reads: CSVDLGVDEQLF. The CDR3 DNA follows: TGCAGCGTAGACCTCGGAGTGGATGAGCAGCTCTTC.

The genes are TRBV28 and TRBJ2-1; 12 bases align to TRBD2. With 7 bases clipped from V and 7 bases from J, the junction kept 8 bases outside the gene matches. The germline V gene has CDR1 MDHEN and CDR2 SYDVKM. The CDR3 has 15 residues. CDR3 sequence reads: CASTKLAGGGNEQFF. CDR3 nucleotides: TGTGCCAGCACCAAACTAGCGGGAGGCGGTAATGAGCAGTTCTTC.

The chain employs TRBV7-2 and TRBJ2-3, with D perhaps matching TRBD1 (5 bases). Trimming took 1 base from V and 7 from J, leaving 9 bases between them. Germline-derived CDR1 and CDR2 are SGHTA and FQGNSA. This CDR3 contains 13 residues. The CDR3 protein is CASSLGQGNTQYF. For the CDR3, the DNA is TGTGCCAGCAGCTTAGGTCAGGGAAATACGCAGTATTTT.

This clonotype came up a few times. The rearrangement uses TRBV9 and TRBJ2-3; D gene uncertain. Trimming removed 0 bases from V and 5 bases from J, with 7 bases in between. Germline V lookup: CDR1 SGDLS, CDR2 YYNGEE. CDR3 length: 13 amino acids. CDR3: CASSVVLGDTQYF. For the CDR3, the DNA is TGTGCCAGCAGCGTAGTCTTGGGAGATACGCAGTATTTT.

The chain joins TRBV29-1 to TRBJ2-1; 9 nucleotides line up with TRBD2. CDR1 and CDR2 (germline): SQVTM, ANQGSEA. After removal of 6 bases from V and 10 bases from J, the junction contained 10 bases not matched to a gene. CDR3 length equals 13 residues. The CDR3 coding sequence is TGCAGCGTCATAGGCGGGGGGGCATGGGAGCAGTTCTTC. Translated: CSVIGGGAWEQFF.

This clonotype was seen more than once but under ten times. The CDR3 is CASSDDRSEQYF. The CDR3, as DNA: TGCGCCAGCAGCGACGACAGGAGTGAGCAGTACTTC. The rearrangement uses TRBV5-1 and TRBJ2-7, with D perhaps TRBD1 (6 bases). The CDR3 is 12 residues long. Germline V gene sequence: CDR1 SGHRS, CDR2 YFSETQ. Trimming cost V 4 bases and J 7 bases, with 12 bases left between them.

This clonotype has a count of ten or more. This sequence joins TRBV6-6 and TRBJ2-7; D remains unclear. The CDR3 has 12 amino acids. From germline, CDR1 is MNHNY and CDR2 SVGAGI (reference sequence). V gave up 3 bases and J gave up 0 bases, with 3 bases separating them. The CDR3 protein is CASSYSSYEQYF. The CDR3 region has the DNA TGTGCCAGCAGTTATTCCTCCTACGAGCAGTACTTC.

This chain uses TRBV3-1 with TRBJ2-4; TRBD2 matches 9 bases. Germline assignment: CDR1 LGHDT and CDR2 YNNKEL (reference sequence). The CDR3 loop spans 16 amino acids. The ends lost 1 base at V and 0 bases at J; junction bases unmatched: 1. CDR3 sequence reads: CASSQVAGVAKNIQYF. DNA for the CDR3: TGTGCCAGCAGCCAAGTAGCGGGGGTAGCCAAAAACATTCAGTACTTC.

This clonotype was seen a single time. The chain is built from TRBV7-2 and TRBJ2-1; 8 bases are shared with TRBD2. This CDR3 spans 15 amino acids. V trimming: 5 bases; J trimming: 5 bases; junction bases outside the gene matches: 8. From germline, CDR1 is SGHTA and CDR2 FQGNSA. The CDR3 spells CASSPALAGHNEQFF. The DNA of the CDR3 is TGTGCCAGCAGCCCGGCCCTAGCGGGTCACAATGAGCAGTTCTTC.

In the case of this clonotype: Without the conserved terminal phenylalanine or tryptophan, this CDR3 likely stems from a read error. The chain links TRBV3-1 to TRBJ1-1; D not resolved. The V and J ends lost 0 bases and 6 bases respectively, with 11 bases between them. The CDR3 has 14 amino acids. Looked up from germline, CDR1 is LGHDT and CDR2 is YNNKEL (reference sequence). The CDR3 DNA reads as TGTGCCAGCAGCCAAGAGATCCTCGGCCCTGAAGCTTTCCTT. It is translated as CASSQEILGPEAFL.

This rearrangement joins TRBV27 to TRBJ2-5, with 12 bases aligning to TRBD2. The DNA end is more similar to TRBJ2-7, so the J call may be wrong. The CDR3 is made up of 15 amino acids. Germline CDR1 reads MNHEY; CDR2 reads SMNVEV (reference sequence). The CDR3, as DNA: TGTGCCAGCAGTGGGCGGACTAGCGGGGCTAGCGAGCAGTACTTC. Residues: CASSGRTSGASEQYF.

V and J are TRBV29-1 and TRBJ1-2; perhaps TRBD1 as D (6 bases). This CDR3 is 12 amino acids long. V was pared by 7 bases and J by 8 bases, with 17 bases between. Looked up from germline, CDR1 is SQVTM and CDR2 is ANQGSEA. CDR3 residues: CSGVTGGPGYTF. The CDR3 DNA reads TGCAGCGGGGTCACCGGGGGCCCGGGCTACACCTTC.

The chain couples TRBV27 to TRBJ1-4; no reliable D call. Deletions cut 6 bases from V and 8 bases from J, with 16 bases between. The CDR3 is 14 amino acids. Germline V lookup: CDR1 MNHEY, CDR2 SMNVEV (reference sequence). CDR3 amino acids: CASSSDLTWEKLFF. The CDR3 region has the DNA TGTGCCAGCAGCTCGGACTTAACCTGGGAAAAACTGTTTTTT.

J is TRBJ1-4 and V is TRBV28; no reliable D call. V gave up 5 bases and J gave up 10 bases, with 11 bases separating them. Germline CDR1 reads MDHEN; CDR2 reads SYDVKM. The CDR3 is 12 amino acids. CDR3 sequence (DNA): TGTGCCAGCAGTGGGGAAGAAGTAAAACTGTTTTTT. Encoded protein: CASSGEEVKLFF.

V usage is TRBV7-9 and J usage is TRBJ2-3; D uncertain. The CDR3 runs 15 residues. CDR1 and CDR2 from the germline V gene are SEHNR and FQNEAQ (reference sequence). V lost 0 bases, J lost 2 bases, and 9 bases lay in between. The CDR3 reads CASSLAGNPTDTQYF. Written as DNA, the CDR3 is TGTGCCAGCAGCTTAGCAGGGAATCCCACAGATACGCAGTATTTT.

This chain connects TRBV15 to TRBJ2-3, with 8 positions matching TRBD2. CDR1 and CDR2 from the germline V gene are LNHNV and YYDKDF (reference sequence). This CDR3 region has 18 residues. V dropped 1 base and J dropped 4; count of bases not matched to a gene: 13. The CDR3 is CATSRGAGGALSADTQYF. CDR3 nucleotides: TGTGCCACCAGCAGAGGAGCCGGGGGGGCTTTGTCAGCAGATACGCAGTATTTT.

This clonotype was seen a few times. The V call is TRBV7-9, the J call TRBJ1-6, with 8 bases fitting TRBD1. The junction had 10 bases not matched to a gene; V was cut back by 4 bases and J by 5 bases. There are 17 residues in the CDR3. Germline values: CDR1 SEHNR, CDR2 FQNEAQ (reference sequence). Here the CDR3 reads CASSSTMDRADNSPLHF. The CDR3 region has the DNA TGTGCCAGCAGCTCGACAATGGACAGGGCGGATAATTCACCCCTCCACTTT.

The J gene is TRBJ1-3, the V gene TRBV29-1; D is perhaps TRBD1 (5 bases). The V gene lost 4 bases and the J gene lost 8 bases, with 15 bases spanning the gap. Germline loops: CDR1 SQVTM, CDR2 ANQGSEA. This CDR3 is 13 amino acids long. CDR3 coding DNA: TGCAGCGTTGCGATCAATGGGGGGGACACCATATATTTT. Its protein product is CSVAINGGDTIYF.

In this sample, this clonotype turned up a few times. This chain connects TRBV7-2 to TRBJ2-1, with unresolved D. V was shortened by 0 bases and J by 0 bases, with 9 bases between the two germline ends. From germline, CDR1 is SGHTA and CDR2 FQGNSA. This CDR3 contains 16 residues. The CDR3 DNA reads TGTGCCAGCAGCTTAGCTTGGGCGAGCTCCTACAATGAGCAGTTCTTC. Translated, it gives CASSLAWASSYNEQFF.

This clonotype was recorded a few times. One end of the junction fails to match germline, which may point to a read error. The J gene is TRBJ2-1, the V gene TRBV12-3 or TRBV12-4; a possible D gene is TRBD2 (7 bases). This CDR3 contains 15 residues. The DNA of the CDR3 is TGTGCCAGCAGTTTTAGGGGGGGGCCCAGGAATGGGCAGTTCTTC. Residues: CASSFRGGPRNGQFF.

This chain uses TRBV7-2 with TRBJ2-3, with D possibly being TRBD1 (5 bases). There are 15 residues in the CDR3. Looked up from germline, CDR1 is SGHTA and CDR2 is FQGNSA. Trimming removed 5 bases from V and 5 bases from J, with 17 bases in between. CDR3 DNA sequence: TGTGCCAGCAGCCAGGTGGGGCTCTGGGGAGATACGCAGTATTTT. Residues: CASSQVGLWGDTQYF.

This clonotype has a handful of counts. The CDR3 DNA reads TGTGCCAGCAGCTTATCTAACAGGGTCGAGCAGTACTTC. This codes for CASSLSNRVEQYF. This chain links TRBV7-9 with TRBJ2-5, with D tentatively TRBD1 (6 bases). The end of the DNA is better explained by TRBJ2-7, so the J call may be wrong. The V gene's germline CDR1 is SEHNR and CDR2 FQNEAQ (reference sequence). The CDR3 totals 13 residues.

The chain has TRBV21-1 and TRBJ2-2; the table's D call, TRBD2, was not checked against the DNA. TRBV21-1 has pseudogene status. The CDR3 covers 15 residues. The CDR3 sequence is CASRSGGENTGELFF. The CDR3 nucleotides read TGTGCCAGCAGGAGCGGGGGGGAGAACACCGGGGAGCTGTTTTTT.

This clonotype was observed a handful of times. At one end, the junction sequence differs from germline, possibly due to a read error. CDR3: CASSGDRDRVVNYGYTF. CDR3 DNA: TGTGCCAGCAGCGGGGACCGGGACAGGGTGGTTAACTACGGCTACACCTTC. The chain carries TRBV9 and TRBJ1-2; 9 positions match TRBD1. This CDR3 has 17 residues. The germline CDR1 and CDR2 sequences are SGDLS and YYNGEE.

This clonotype appeared once. Here the CDR3 DNA reads TGCGCCAGCAGGAGTCAGGGAGCCTACGAGCAGTACTTC. This translates into CASRSQGAYEQYF. The chain couples TRBV10-2 to TRBJ2-7; D is possibly TRBD1 or TRBD2 (5 bases each). The germline V and J ends were trimmed by 6 bases and 2 bases, with 11 bases remaining between them. Germline V gene lookup returns CDR1 WSHSY and CDR2 SAAADI. The CDR3 is made up of 13 amino acids.

The sample holds a few counts of this clonotype. V is TRBV12-3 or TRBV12-4 and J is TRBJ1-4; D gene uncertain. The CDR3 contains 15 residues. V was shortened by 7 bases and J by 0 bases, with 12 bases between the two germline ends. The CDR3 spells CASTSYGTTNEKLFF. DNA for the CDR3: TGTGCCAGCACTTCCTACGGAACAACTAATGAAAAACTGTTTTTT.

The chain couples TRBV20-1 to TRBJ2-1; 13 nucleotides align to TRBD2. CDR1 is DFQATT, CDR2 SNEGSKA, per germline (reference sequence). CDR3 length: 17 residues. Trimming at V came to 0 bases and at J to 4 bases, leaving 6 bases not matched to a gene. The CDR3 nucleotides are TGCAGTGCTAGAGATCATGGACTAGCGGGGGAGTACAATGAGCAGTTCTTC. It translates to CSARDHGLAGEYNEQFF.